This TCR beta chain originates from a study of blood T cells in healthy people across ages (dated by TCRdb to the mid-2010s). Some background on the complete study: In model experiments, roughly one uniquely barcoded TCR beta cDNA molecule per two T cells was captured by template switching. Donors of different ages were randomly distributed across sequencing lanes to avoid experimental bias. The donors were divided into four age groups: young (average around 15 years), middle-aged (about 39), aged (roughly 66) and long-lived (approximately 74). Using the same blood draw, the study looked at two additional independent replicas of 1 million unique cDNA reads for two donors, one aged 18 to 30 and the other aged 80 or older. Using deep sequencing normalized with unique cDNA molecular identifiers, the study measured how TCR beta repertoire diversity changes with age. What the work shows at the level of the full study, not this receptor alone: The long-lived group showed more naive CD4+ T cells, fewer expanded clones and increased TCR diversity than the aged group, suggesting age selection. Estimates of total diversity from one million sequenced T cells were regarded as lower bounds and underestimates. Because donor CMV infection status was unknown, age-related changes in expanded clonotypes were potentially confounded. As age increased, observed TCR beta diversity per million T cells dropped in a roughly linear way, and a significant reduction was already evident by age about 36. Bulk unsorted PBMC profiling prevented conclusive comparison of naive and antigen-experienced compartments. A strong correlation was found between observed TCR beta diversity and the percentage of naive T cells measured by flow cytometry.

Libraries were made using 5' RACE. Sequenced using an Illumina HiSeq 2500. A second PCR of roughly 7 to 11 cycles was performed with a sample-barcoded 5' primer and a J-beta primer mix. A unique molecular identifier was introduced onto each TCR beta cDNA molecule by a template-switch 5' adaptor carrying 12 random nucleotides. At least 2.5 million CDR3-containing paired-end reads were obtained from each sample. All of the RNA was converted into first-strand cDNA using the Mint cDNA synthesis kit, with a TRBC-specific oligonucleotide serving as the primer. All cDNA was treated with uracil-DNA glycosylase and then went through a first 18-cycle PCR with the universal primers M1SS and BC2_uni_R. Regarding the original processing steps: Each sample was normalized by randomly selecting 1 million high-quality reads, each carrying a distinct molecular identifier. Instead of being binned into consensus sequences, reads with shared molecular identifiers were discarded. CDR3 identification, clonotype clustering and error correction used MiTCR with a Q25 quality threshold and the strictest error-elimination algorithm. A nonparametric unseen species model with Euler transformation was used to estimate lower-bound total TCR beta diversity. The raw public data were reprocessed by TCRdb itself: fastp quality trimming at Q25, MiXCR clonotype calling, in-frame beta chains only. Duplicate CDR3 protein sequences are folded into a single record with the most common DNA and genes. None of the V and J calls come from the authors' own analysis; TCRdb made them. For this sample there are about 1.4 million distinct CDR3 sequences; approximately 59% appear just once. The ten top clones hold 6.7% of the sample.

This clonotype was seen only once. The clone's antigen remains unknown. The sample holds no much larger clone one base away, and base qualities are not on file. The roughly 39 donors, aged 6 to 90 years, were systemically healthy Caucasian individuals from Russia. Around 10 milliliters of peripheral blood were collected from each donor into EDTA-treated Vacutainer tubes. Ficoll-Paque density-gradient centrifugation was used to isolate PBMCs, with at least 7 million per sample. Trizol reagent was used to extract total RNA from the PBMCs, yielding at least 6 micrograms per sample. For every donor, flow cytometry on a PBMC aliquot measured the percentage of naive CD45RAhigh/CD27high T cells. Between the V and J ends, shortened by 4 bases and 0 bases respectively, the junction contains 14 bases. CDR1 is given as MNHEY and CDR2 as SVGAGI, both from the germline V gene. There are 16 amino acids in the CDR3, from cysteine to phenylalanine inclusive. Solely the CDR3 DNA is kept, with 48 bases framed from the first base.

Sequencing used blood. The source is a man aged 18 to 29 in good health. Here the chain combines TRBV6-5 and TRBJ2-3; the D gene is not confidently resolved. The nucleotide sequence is TGTGCCAGCAGTTTGTCCGAGGATACTAGCACAGATACGCAGTATTTT. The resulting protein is CASSLSEDTSTDTQYF.